Listed below are T cell receptor beta chains from one sample, sequenced in a study of T-cell memory formation after mild COVID-19. TCRdb independently ran MiXCR on the 5' RACE reads; one entry per CDR3 protein. Of around 300,000 distinct CDR3 sequences listed, roughly an eighth were seen once; the top ten hold 22%. The specimen sequenced was PBMCs or a T cell subset sorted from them (not recorded which). These receptors were taken from a man younger than 30 who had mild COVID-19 (a few samples of this study predate the infection). Cell type and time point are not known. The CDR3 runs from the conserved cysteine through the conserved F or W. Each record gives: CDR3 length, V gene, CDR3 protein.

CDR3 length: 14; V gene: TRBV5-1; CDR3 protein: CASTPEVMNTEAFF
CDR3 length: 15; V gene: TRBV6-1; CDR3 protein: CASSEEAGLNYGYTF
CDR3 length: 12; V gene: TRBV29-1; CDR3 protein: CSVGQGTYEQYF
CDR3 length: 14; V gene: TRBV20-1; CDR3 protein: CSARGSGPNNEQFF
CDR3 length: 13; V gene: TRBV6-5; CDR3 protein: CASSPSPTYEQYF
CDR3 length: 11; V gene: TRBV12-3/TRBV12-4; CDR3 protein: CASSYRVEQYF
CDR3 length: 13; V gene: TRBV20-1; CDR3 protein: CSASRTGTYEQYF
CDR3 length: 13; V gene: TRBV12-3/TRBV12-4; CDR3 protein: CASSLNSIYEQYF
CDR3 length: 14; V gene: TRBV27; CDR3 protein: CASSWFGDENEAFF
CDR3 length: 16; V gene: TRBV5-1; CDR3 protein: CASSLVAGRPTDTQYF
CDR3 length: 15; V gene: TRBV5-1; CDR3 protein: CASSSGTYSYNEQFF
CDR3 length: 18; V gene: TRBV18; CDR3 protein: CASSQPGQGFSGANVLTF
CDR3 length: 12; V gene: TRBV7-9; CDR3 protein: CASGGRAAGYTF
CDR3 length: 15; V gene: TRBV14; CDR3 protein: CASSQMELGNTEAFF
CDR3 length: 16; V gene: TRBV5-5; CDR3 protein: CASSPRAGGPQETQYF
CDR3 length: 15; V gene: TRBV5-1; CDR3 protein: CASSLDEYSNQPQHF
CDR3 length: 14; V gene: TRBV5-6; CDR3 protein: CASSLGGFYTEAFF
CDR3 length: 13; V gene: TRBV11-3; CDR3 protein: CASSLPPRNEQFF
CDR3 length: 14; V gene: TRBV28; CDR3 protein: CASSFGTPEGTQYF
CDR3 length: 16; V gene: TRBV7-9; CDR3 protein: CASSVGDSKGNQPQHF
CDR3 length: 14; V gene: TRBV5-1; CDR3 protein: CASSSSGRTDTQYF
CDR3 length: 13; V gene: TRBV11-2; CDR3 protein: CASSREAPKTQYF
CDR3 length: 19; V gene: TRBV6-5; CDR3 protein: CASSYSEPGAVSSGNTIYF
CDR3 length: 13; V gene: TRBV5-1; CDR3 protein: CASSLPISDEQFF
CDR3 length: 15; V gene: TRBV9; CDR3 protein: CASSVVGSTYNEQFF
CDR3 length: 14; V gene: TRBV5-1; CDR3 protein: CASSRSLRGDTQYF
CDR3 length: 13; V gene: TRBV12-3/TRBV12-4; CDR3 protein: CASSSTPTGEQFF
CDR3 length: 16; V gene: TRBV6-6; CDR3 protein: CASSQYRVSGANVLTF
CDR3 length: 14; V gene: TRBV7-6; CDR3 protein: CASSLGHPNQPQHF
CDR3 length: 16; V gene: TRBV5-6; CDR3 protein: CASSHNPGQGTDTQYF
CDR3 length: 14; V gene: TRBV4-3; CDR3 protein: CASSQERRNTEAFF
CDR3 length: 17; V gene: TRBV28; CDR3 protein: CASRTSSPPRGSTEAFF
CDR3 length: 17; V gene: TRBV18; CDR3 protein: CASSLGNPGTMNTEAFF
CDR3 length: 16; V gene: TRBV7-8; CDR3 protein: CASSIEGGRGTGELFF
CDR3 length: 16; V gene: TRBV7-2; CDR3 protein: CASSLTTGSISYEQYF
CDR3 length: 13; V gene: TRBV20-1; CDR3 protein: CSASGGASETQYF
CDR3 length: 17; V gene: TRBV18; CDR3 protein: CASSPPAGLAITNEQFF
CDR3 length: 17; V gene: TRBV7-8; CDR3 protein: CASSPRDREVSNQPQHF
CDR3 length: 13; V gene: TRBV5-1; CDR3 protein: CASNPGTGFGYTF
CDR3 length: 15; V gene: TRBV5-1; CDR3 protein: CASSPGTSSGNTIYF
CDR3 length: 15; V gene: TRBV7-4; CDR3 protein: CASSATGAEGEKLFF
CDR3 length: 14; V gene: TRBV6-8; CDR3 protein: CASPRGDRRVGYTF
CDR3 length: 13; V gene: TRBV5-1; CDR3 protein: CARSEGGRETQYF
CDR3 length: 14; V gene: TRBV24-1; CDR3 protein: CATSKGSGADTQYF
CDR3 length: 14; V gene: TRBV6-5; CDR3 protein: CASSDVGDKETQYF
CDR3 length: 16; V gene: TRBV11-2; CDR3 protein: CASSVGLAGEVGEQFF
CDR3 length: 17; V gene: TRBV3-1; CDR3 protein: CATPSARVQSNQETQYF
CDR3 length: 16; V gene: TRBV9; CDR3 protein: CASSPSGGVYTGELFF
CDR3 length: 12; V gene: TRBV12-3/TRBV12-4; CDR3 protein: CASSHPQGQQYF
CDR3 length: 14; V gene: TRBV20-1; CDR3 protein: CSAGTGGTTGELFF
CDR3 length: 16; V gene: TRBV7-2; CDR3 protein: CASSSLQGRVPGELFF
CDR3 length: 18; V gene: TRBV19; CDR3 protein: CASSSLRTGRETRYEKYF
CDR3 length: 13; V gene: TRBV9; CDR3 protein: CASSVVPGGGYTF
CDR3 length: 12; V gene: TRBV20-1; CDR3 protein: CSASGPGETQYF
CDR3 length: 13; V gene: TRBV27; CDR3 protein: CASSLLGSWGYTF